The present entry profiles one T cell receptor (beta chain) with its context. These data originate in a study of OX40 agonist ivuxolimab in advanced cancers. Method: immunoSEQ multiplex PCR; TCRdb's copy keeps in-frame clones and lacks some. Of about 75,000 clones detected, 90% appear once; the ten largest clones hold roughly 0.37%. V was pared by 7 bases and J by 10 bases, with 6 bases of the junction left unmatched. The CDR3 totals 13 residues. Germline CDR1 is MNHNS and CDR2 is SASEGT. This clonotype was sampled from an adult with an advanced solid tumor such as melanoma, head and neck, liver or kidney cancer. The rearrangement joins TRBV6-1 to TRBJ2-5; 13 positions match TRBD2. The specimen was CD4+ or CD8+ T cells sorted from blood, collected in a trial of the OX40 agonist ivuxolimab. The DNA of the CDR3 is TGTGCCAGCACAGGGACTAGCGGGATTGGCCAGTACTTC. Translated, it gives CASTGTSGIGQYF.